The rows below give T cell receptor beta chains drawn from one sample of a study of T-cell reconstitution after alpha-beta-depleted transplantation in children. Each CDR3 protein is one row after TCRdb ran MiXCR on the PCR reads. Among hundreds of thousands of distinct CDR3 sequences listed, more than 10% were seen once. The sequenced sample was PBMCs, obtained from the stem cell graft. The source of these receptors is a human donor who donated a stem cell graft to a child with Fanconi anemia. Both conserved end residues are part of each CDR3.

TRBJ2-2,15,TRBV7-9,CASSHRNDNTGELFF
TRBJ1-1,15,TRBV20-1,CSARGQGTGLTEAFF
TRBJ2-5,15,TRBV18,CASSPATILGETQYF
TRBJ2-1,17,TRBV4-3,CASSQDFSGARGGEQFF
TRBJ1-4,16,TRBV18,CASSPYGVMENEKLFF
TRBJ1-4,16,TRBV11-2,CASSDPGTGLDEKLFF
TRBJ2-1,11,TRBV12-3/TRBV12-4,CAIRRVDEQFF
TRBJ2-6,22,TRBV5-1,CASSFFYPGTSGASSGANVLTF
TRBJ2-1,12,TRBV28,CAGGAWGNEQFF
TRBJ1-2,12,TRBV29-1,CSVWGGETGYTF
TRBJ2-3,11,TRBV6-5,CASREGDTQYF
TRBJ2-2,16,TRBV27,CASSWTSGDYTGELFF
TRBJ1-5,14,TRBV3-1,CASSQLSTHQPQHF
TRBJ2-2,13,TRBV30,CAWTLPEGGELFF
TRBJ2-7,17,TRBV4-2,CASSQEDFGTETYEQYF
TRBJ2-5,14,TRBV27,CASSYGQGGETQYF
TRBJ1-6,14,TRBV12-3/TRBV12-4,CASSFRSDYSPLHF
TRBJ2-2,16,TRBV24-1,CATSDSGTGIGGELFF
TRBJ2-5,13,TRBV30,CAWATGGTETQYF
TRBJ1-1,15,TRBV11-2,CASTRNAGGNTEAFF
TRBJ1-3,11,TRBV12-3/TRBV12-4,CASSPRTYIYF
TRBJ2-1,16,TRBV3-1,CASSHRAGGPGNEQFF
TRBJ2-3,17,TRBV4-3,CASSPRTSRPSTDTQYF
TRBJ2-6,19,TRBV27,CASSSRTGGRSSGANVLTF
TRBJ2-3,17,TRBV18,CASSPSGGALRPDTQYF
TRBJ2-3,16,TRBV4-3,CASSGQASGGGDTQYF
TRBJ2-1,14,TRBV20-1,CSAKGHRGGNEQFF
TRBJ2-1,16,TRBV28,CASSFPQGSSIDEQFF
TRBJ1-5,13,TRBV15,CATSGTRDQPQHF
TRBJ2-3,18,TRBV20-1,CSATASTGGNALTDTQYF
TRBJ1-2,15,TRBV21-1,CASSLIREGRYGYTF
TRBJ2-2,11,TRBV14,CASSYVGELFF
TRBJ1-4,18,TRBV5-6,CASSWVGGYDVANEKLFF
TRBJ1-2,13,TRBV6-1,CASRGVGSHGYTF
TRBJ1-1,15,TRBV6-1,CASTLTTVTNTEAFF
TRBJ1-2,13,TRBV20-1,CSASLPGAYGYTF
TRBJ2-1,16,TRBV6-5,CASSYGAGGSYNEQFF
TRBJ1-3,15,TRBV5-5,CASSLEGVSGNTIYF